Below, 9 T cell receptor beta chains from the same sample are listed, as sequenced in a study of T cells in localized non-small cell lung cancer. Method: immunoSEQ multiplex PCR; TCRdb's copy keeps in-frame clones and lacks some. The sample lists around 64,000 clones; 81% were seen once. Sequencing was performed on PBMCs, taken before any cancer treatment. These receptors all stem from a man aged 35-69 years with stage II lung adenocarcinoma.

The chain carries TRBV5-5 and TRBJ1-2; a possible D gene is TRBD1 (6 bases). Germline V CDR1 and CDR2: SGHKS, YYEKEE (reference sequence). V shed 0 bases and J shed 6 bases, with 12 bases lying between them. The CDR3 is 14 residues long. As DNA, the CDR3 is TGTGCCAGCAGCTTGGCGCAGAGGGGGAATGGCTACACCTTC. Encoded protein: CASSLAQRGNGYTF.

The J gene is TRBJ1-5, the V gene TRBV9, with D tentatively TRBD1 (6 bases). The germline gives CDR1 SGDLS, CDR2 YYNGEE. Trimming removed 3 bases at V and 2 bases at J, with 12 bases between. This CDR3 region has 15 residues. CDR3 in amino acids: CASSEGTLGNQPQHF. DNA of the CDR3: TGTGCCAGCAGCGAAGGGACACTGGGCAATCAGCCCCAGCATTTT.

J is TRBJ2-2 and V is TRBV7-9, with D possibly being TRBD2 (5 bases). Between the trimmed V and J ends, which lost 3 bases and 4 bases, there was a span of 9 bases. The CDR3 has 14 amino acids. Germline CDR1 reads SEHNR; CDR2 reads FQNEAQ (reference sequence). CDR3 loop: CASSLGSATGELFF. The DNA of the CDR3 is TGTGCCAGCAGCTTGGGGAGCGCCACCGGGGAGCTGTTTTTT.

Here the CDR3 reads CASSPGGQGLYEQYF. CDR3 bases: TGTGCCAGCTCACCAGGCGGACAGGGGCTCTACGAGCAGTACTTC. This chain joins TRBV18 and TRBJ2-7; 9 bases are a match to TRBD1. This CDR3 is built from 15 residues. J lost 3 bases, V lost 2 bases, and 5 bases had no gene match. Germline loops: CDR1 KGHSH, CDR2 LQKENI.

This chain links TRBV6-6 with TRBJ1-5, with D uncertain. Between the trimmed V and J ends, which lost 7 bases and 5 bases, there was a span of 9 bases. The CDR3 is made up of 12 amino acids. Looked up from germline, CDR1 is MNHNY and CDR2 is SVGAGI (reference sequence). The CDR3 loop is CASNKRDQPQHF. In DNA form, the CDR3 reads TGTGCCAGCAACAAACGGGATCAGCCCCAGCATTTT.

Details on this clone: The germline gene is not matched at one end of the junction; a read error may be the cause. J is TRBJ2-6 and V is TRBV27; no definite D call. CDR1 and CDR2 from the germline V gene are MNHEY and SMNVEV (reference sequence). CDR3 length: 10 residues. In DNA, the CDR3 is TGCTCTTCTGGGGCCAACGTCCTGACTTTC. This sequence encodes CSSGANVLTF. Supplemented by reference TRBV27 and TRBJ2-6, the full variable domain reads EAQVTQNPRYLITVTGKKLTVTCSQNMNHEYMSWYRQDPGLGLRQIYYSMNVEVTDKGDVPEGYKVSRKEKRNFPLILESPSPNQTSLYFCSSGANVLTFGAGSRLTVL.

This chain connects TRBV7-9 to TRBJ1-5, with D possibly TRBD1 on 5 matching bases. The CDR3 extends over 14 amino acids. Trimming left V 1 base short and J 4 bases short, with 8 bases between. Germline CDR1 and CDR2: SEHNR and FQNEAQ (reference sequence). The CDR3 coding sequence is TGTGCCAGCAGCTTAGTCGGGGGAAATCAGCCCCAGCATTTT. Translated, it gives CASSLVGGNQPQHF.

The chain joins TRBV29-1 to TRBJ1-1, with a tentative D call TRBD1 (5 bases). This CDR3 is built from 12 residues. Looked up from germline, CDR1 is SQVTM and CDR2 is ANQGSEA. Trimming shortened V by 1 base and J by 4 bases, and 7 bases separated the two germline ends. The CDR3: CSVEVGGTEAFF. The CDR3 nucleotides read TGCAGCGTTGAAGTGGGGGGCACTGAAGCTTTCTTT.

The CDR3 spells CSVLTDKPYEQYF. CDR3 bases: TGCAGCGTCCTGACTGACAAACCCTACGAGCAGTACTTC. The chain has TRBV29-1 and TRBJ2-7, with D uncertain. CDR1 and CDR2 (germline): SQVTM, ANQGSEA. V shed 6 bases and J shed 2 bases, with 14 bases lying between them. The CDR3 contains 13 residues.